This entry is about one T cell receptor beta chain. This entry is derived from a study of blood T cell repertoires in COVID-19. The method was immunoSEQ multiplex PCR; TCRdb's version includes in-frame clones alone and lacks a portion of them. The table has approximately 190,000 clones, over 75% seen once. V was clipped by 3 bases and J by 5 bases; unmatched bases: 11. Germline V gene lookup returns CDR1 SGHRS and CDR2 YFSETQ. This CDR3 is 17 amino acids long. This rearrangement joins TRBV5-1 to TRBJ2-5; the match to TRBD2 covers 12 bases. This receptor was identified in a man between 50 and 59 years old with acute or convalescent COVID-19. The sequenced sample consisted of peripheral blood. CDR3 in DNA: TGCGCCAGCAGCTCCGGGACTAGCGGGTTATTCGGGGAGACCCAGTACTTC. It translates to CASSSGTSGLFGETQYF.